Sequencing of this T cell receptor beta chain was carried out in a study of T-cell reconstitution after alpha-beta-depleted transplantation in children. Per germline, CDR1 KGHDR and CDR2 SFDVKD. With 4 bases clipped from V and 0 bases from J, the junction kept 4 bases outside the gene matches. The CDR3 contains 16 residues. Preparation of the TCRbeta library was carried out with unique molecular identifiers. TCRdb used MiXCR to reprocess the PCR reads, holding one entry per CDR3 protein. Here the sample spans about half a million distinct CDR3 sequences, around 13% being singletons. Many counts were recorded for this clonotype.

The rearrangement joins TRBV24-1 to TRBJ2-3, with TRBD2 identical over 9 bases. Sequencing was performed on PBMCs from the stem cell graft donor, taken from the stem cell graft. The receptor was derived from a human donor who donated a stem cell graft to a child with combined immunodeficiency. Here the CDR3 DNA reads TGTGCCACCAGTGAAGGTAGCGGGAGTAGCACAGATACGCAGTATTTT. It encodes CATSEGSGSSTDTQYF.